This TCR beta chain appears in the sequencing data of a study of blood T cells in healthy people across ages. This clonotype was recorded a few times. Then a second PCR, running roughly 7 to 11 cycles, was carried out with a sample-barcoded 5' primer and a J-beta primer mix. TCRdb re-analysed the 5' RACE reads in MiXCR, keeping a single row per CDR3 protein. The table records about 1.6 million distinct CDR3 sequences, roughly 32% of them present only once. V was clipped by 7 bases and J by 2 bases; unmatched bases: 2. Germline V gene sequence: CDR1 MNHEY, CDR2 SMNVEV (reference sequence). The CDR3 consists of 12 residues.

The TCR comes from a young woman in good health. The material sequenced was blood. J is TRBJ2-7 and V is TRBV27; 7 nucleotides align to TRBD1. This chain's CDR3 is CASKGAPYEQYF. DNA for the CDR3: TGTGCCAGCAAGGGGGCCCCCTACGAGCAGTACTTC.